This is a list of T cell receptor beta chains from one sample in a study of technical replicates of blood from a few donors. Here immunoSEQ multiplex PCR was the method, and the copy in TCRdb shows in-frame clones only, minus some. Counted here are approximately 80,000 clones, about 91% occurring once; the ten biggest clones make up 0.41%. The sample comprised T cells isolated from PBMCs. Source of these receptors: a human donor in good health. Each CDR3 is given with its conserved first and last residue. Fields, in order: CDR3 length, clone size, D gene, V gene, J gene, CDR3 protein, CDR3 DNA. A D gene is named only where the DNA matches it firmly. Expanded clones get a size class; other rows say once, few or many, or leave the size out.

16,NA,TRBD1,TRBV7-9,TRBJ1-2,CASSLGPPGQGYGYTF,TGTGCCAGCAGCTTAGGCCCCCCGGGACAGGGCTATGGCTACACCTTC
12,NA,NA,TRBV10-3,TRBJ2-5,CAIKTSGETQYF,TGTGCCATCAAGACCTCGGGGGAGACCCAGTACTTC
15,NA,NA,TRBV5-6,TRBJ2-3,CASSLALGVTDTQYF,TGTGCCAGCAGCTTGGCTCTAGGAGTCACAGATACGCAGTATTTT
14,NA,NA,TRBV29-1,TRBJ1-5,CSVSGTESNQPQHF,TGCAGCGTCTCCGGGACTGAAAGCAATCAGCCCCAGCATTTT
16,NA,TRBD2,TRBV7-3,TRBJ2-3,CASSYREAGGTDTQYF,TGTGCCAGCAGCTACCGAGAAGCGGGAGGCACAGATACGCAGTATTTT
13,NA,NA,TRBV6-5,TRBJ2-7,CASAGVGAGEQYF,TGTGCCAGCGCAGGGGTAGGGGCCGGCGAGCAGTACTTC
15,NA,NA,TRBV9,TRBJ2-3,CASSWRGDLEDTQYF,TGTGCCTCCAGCTGGAGGGGAGACCTGGAAGATACGCAGTATTTT
16,NA,NA,TRBV19,TRBJ1-2,CASSIVPHIANYGYTF,TGTGCCAGTAGTATAGTCCCCCACATAGCCAACTATGGCTACACCTTC
13,NA,NA,TRBV29-1,TRBJ2-1,CSVERTDNNEQFF,TGCAGCGTTGAGAGGACAGATAACAATGAGCAGTTCTTC
14,NA,NA,TRBV5-1,TRBJ2-1,CASSLEQPYNEQFF,TGCGCCAGCAGCTTGGAACAGCCCTACAATGAGCAGTTCTTC
16,NA,NA,TRBV7-2,TRBJ1-1,CASSRPGGGMNTEAFF,TGTGCCAGCAGCCGCCCTGGTGGAGGGATGAACACTGAAGCTTTCTTT
13,NA,TRBD2,TRBV30,TRBJ2-1,CAWSVRLAAPLIF,TGTGCCTGGAGTGTTCGACTAGCGGCGCCGCTCATCTTC
13,NA,NA,TRBV6-6,TRBJ1-5,CASSPTDNQPQHF,TGTGCCAGCAGCCCGACAGACAATCAGCCCCAGCATTTT
18,once,TRBD2,TRBV11-3,TRBJ2-2,CASSLDQNGRRSTGELFF,TGTGCCAGCAGCTTAGATCAAAACGGGAGGCGATCGACCGGGGAGCTGTTTTTT
17,once,NA,TRBV14,TRBJ2-7,CASSQDRGKQRFGEQYF,TGTGCCAGCAGCCAAGACAGGGGAAAACAGAGATTTGGAGAGCAGTACTTC
14,NA,TRBD1,TRBV19,TRBJ2-2,CASTDRVATGELFF,TGTGCCAGTACGGACAGGGTCGCCACCGGGGAGCTGTTTTTT
17,NA,NA,TRBV7-8,TRBJ2-7,CASSLDGSVVSPGEQYF,TGTGCCAGCAGCTTAGACGGTAGCGTAGTTTCGCCGGGGGAGCAGTACTTC
16,NA,NA,TRBV5-1,TRBJ1-3,CASSPQGQFTGNTIYF,TGCGCCAGCAGCCCCCAGGGTCAGTTTACCGGAAACACCATATATTTT
14,once,NA,TRBV6-5,TRBJ2-5,CASSYSVGRETQYF,TGTGCCAGCAGTTACTCGGTGGGCAGAGAGACCCAGTACTTC
14,NA,NA,TRBV28,TRBJ1-1,CASIPTGSYSEAFF,TGTGCCAGCATCCCGACAGGCTCGTATTCTGAAGCTTTCTTT
15,NA,TRBD1,TRBV7-2,TRBJ2-1,CASSLVGQGEREQFF,TGTGCCAGCAGCTTAGTTGGACAGGGGGAGCGTGAGCAGTTCTTC
13,NA,NA,TRBV19,TRBJ1-2,CASTTGRRYGYTF,TGTGCCAGTACGACAGGCCGCCGCTATGGCTACACCTTC
14,once,NA,TRBV6-1,TRBJ1-2,CASSESGGGEGYTF,TGTGCCAGCAGTGAAAGTGGGGGAGGAGAGGGCTACACCTTC
18,NA,TRBD1,TRBV7-2,TRBJ1-1,CASSLIPGQGAVWTEAFF,TGTGCCAGCAGTCTAATTCCGGGACAGGGGGCGGTATGGACTGAAGCTTTCTTT
14,NA,NA,TRBV7-2,TRBJ1-2,CASSPQPTTALYTF,TGTGCCAGCAGCCCACAGCCGACTACGGCACTCTACACCTTC